The source of this T cell receptor beta chain is a study of blood T cell repertoires in COVID-19. Source study methods: Using reference gene primer amplification, nucleated cell counts were estimated. Assay used: immunoSEQ multiplex PCR; TCRdb lists only in-frame clones, some missing. D and trimming come from the DNA, and the V and J calls and clone size come from that table. The repertoire holds approximately 320,000 clones, with roughly 86% as singletons. Per the germline V gene, CDR1 is SGHVS and CDR2 is FNYEAQ. The CDR3 has 15 amino acids. Deletions cut 6 bases from V and 5 bases from J, with 16 bases between.

The genes are TRBV7-6 and TRBJ2-2; possibly TRBD2 for D (6 bases). The receptor's source is a woman aged 18 to 35 who had recovered from COVID-19. The specimen sequenced was PBMCs or T cells enriched from blood (not recorded which). CDR3 sequence reads: CASRELSGETGELFF. The CDR3 coding sequence is TGTGCCAGCAGGGAGTTGTCGGGAGAGACCGGGGAGCTGTTTTTT.